The clone carrying this T cell receptor (beta chain) was observed a single time. Authors' data handling: How many nucleated cells were present was estimated from reference gene primer amplification. Only in-frame clones appear in the TCRdb table, and some are missing; sequencing was by immunoSEQ multiplex PCR. D and trimming were read from the DNA, whereas the V and J calls and clone size are those reported in that table. The table includes 270,000 or so clones, roughly 90% detected once. This CDR3 spans 13 amino acids. The V and J ends lost 2 bases and 0 bases respectively, with 5 bases between them. The germline CDR1 and CDR2 sequences are SGHAT and FQDESV (reference sequence). The data were taken from a study of blood T cell repertoires in COVID-19. Across the study: Researchers got acute and convalescent COVID-19 samples from the United States, Italy and Spain.

Recruitment covered about two dozen US areas and drew participants whose ages spanned about 18 to 100 years. Cohort allocation depended upon clinical history that participants reported. The sequencing input was PBMCs or T cells enriched from blood (not recorded which). The TCR was taken from a woman aged 40-49 years with acute COVID-19. V is TRBV11-1 and J is TRBJ2-7, with D hard to call. The CDR3 sequence is CASSLPSSYEQYF. Written as DNA, the CDR3 is TGTGCCAGCAGCTTACCCAGCTCCTACGAGCAGTACTTC.